The 20 T cell receptor beta chains in this list originate from one sample, sequenced in a study of T cells in Graves' hyperthyroidism and ophthalmopathy (dated by TCRdb to about 2019). Library preparation employed multiplex PCR. Sequencing was performed on an Illumina HiSeq 2000. The TCR beta CDR3 regions were amplified from RNA transcripts. For the first round of RT-PCR on the TCR CDR3, the HTBI primer set was used together with the Qiagen OneStep RT-PCR kit. The public reads were reprocessed in TCRdb via fastp at Q25 and MiXCR, keeping in-frame beta chains. Identical CDR3 protein sequences are pooled into one entry, listed with their most common genes and DNA. Across this sample there are more than 550,000 distinct CDR3 sequences, with over 40% seen only once. The ten largest clones capture 7% to 7.5% of the sample. The sample was peripheral blood or thyroid tissue (not recorded which). The receptors shown here come from an adult man with Graves' disease, either hyperthyroidism or ophthalmopathy (not recorded which).

This clonotype appeared a few times. J is TRBJ1-2 and V is TRBV5-1; no clear D. V dropped 0 bases and J dropped 3 bases, with 21 bases sitting between them. The CDR3 consists of 18 residues. The V gene's germline CDR1 is SGHRS and CDR2 YFSETQ. CDR3 residues: CASSLAPQELRPDYGYTF. The CDR3, as DNA: TGCGCCAGCAGCTTGGCACCCCAAGAACTCCGACCCGACTATGGCTACACCTTC.

J is TRBJ1-1 and V is TRBV12-5; possibly TRBD1 for D (5 bases). Germline values: CDR1 LGHNT, CDR2 FRNRAP. The V and J ends lost 2 bases and 12 bases respectively, with 13 bases between them. CDR3 length: 12 residues. CDR3 sequence reads: CASGLTRDRPFF. The CDR3 DNA is TGTGCTAGTGGTTTGACCAGGGACCGGCCTTTCTTT.

This clonotype was seen many times. V gene TRBV12-3 or TRBV12-4 combines with J gene TRBJ1-1; 7 nucleotides align to TRBD1. V trimming: 7 bases; J trimming: 4 bases; junction bases outside the gene matches: 6. The CDR3 has 13 residues. CDR3 protein: CASTPTGRTEAFF. CDR3 DNA sequence: TGTGCCAGCACCCCGACAGGGCGCACTGAAGCTTTCTTT.

Concerning this clonotype itself: This may arise from a read error, as a much more abundant clone is one base away. V gene TRBV11-1 combines with J gene TRBJ1-2, with D possibly being TRBD1 (5 bases). Looked up from germline, CDR1 is SGHAT and CDR2 is FQDESV (reference sequence). This CDR3 has 13 amino acids. V gave up 1 base and J gave up 8 bases, with 11 bases separating them. The CDR3 reads CASSLVAGHGYTF. The CDR3 DNA reads as TGTGCCAGCAGCTTAGTGGCAGGGCACGGCTACACCTTC.

This clonotype was found once. This may come from a read error, since a much larger clone is one base off. This chain uses TRBV12-3 or TRBV12-4 with TRBJ1-2; tentative D call: TRBD1 (5 bases). Trimming took off 7 bases at V and 2 bases at J, with 14 bases between the two ends. This CDR3 has 14 amino acids. CDR3 protein: CASTETGLNYGYTF. In nucleotides, the CDR3 is TGTGCCAGCACTGAAACAGGTCTAAACTATGGCTACACCTTC.

This clonotype has ten or more counts. The CDR3 DNA reads as TGTGCCAGCAGCCTAGGGGGCGGGGGAGGTCGGGAGACCCAGTACTTC. This translates into CASSLGGGGGRETQYF. The chain couples TRBV7-2 to TRBJ2-5; either TRBD1 or TRBD2 may fit D (7 bases each). The ends were cut back, 5 bases at V and 5 bases at J, with 21 bases in the middle. The CDR3 extends over 16 amino acids. Germline CDR1 and CDR2: SGHTA and FQGNSA.

This clonotype occurred many times. The rearrangement joins TRBV24-1 to TRBJ1-6; TRBD1 matches at 8 bases. The trim removed 11 bases at V and 6 bases at J, leaving 11 bases unmatched. The germline V gene has CDR1 KGHDR and CDR2 SFDVKD. CDR3 length: 15 residues. The chain's CDR3 is CARTTRQGCNSPLHF. The CDR3 nucleotides read TGTGCCAGAACAACGAGACAGGGGTGTAATTCACCCCTCCACTTT.

This clonotype was found a few times. The rearrangement joins TRBV29-1 to TRBJ2-7; D is possibly TRBD2 (6 bases). The CDR3 consists of 12 residues. CDR1 SQVTM and CDR2 ANQGSEA come from the germline V gene. V was shortened by 8 bases and J by 5 bases, with 16 bases between the two germline ends. CDR3 amino acids: CSYSGGPDEQYF. The CDR3 DNA follows: TGCAGCTATAGCGGCGGACCCGACGAGCAGTACTTC.

This chain joins TRBV7-9 and TRBJ1-1; D is unresolved. CDR1 and CDR2 from the germline V gene are SEHNR and FQNEAQ (reference sequence). Trimming cost V 9 bases and J 6 bases, with 17 bases left between them. The CDR3 is 13 amino acids. CDR3 protein: CASSIWGTSEAFF. The CDR3 nucleotides are TGTGCCAGTAGTATTTGGGGAACCTCTGAAGCTTTCTTT.

There are many counts of this clonotype. The gene calls are TRBV25-1 and TRBJ1-1; perhaps TRBD1 as D (6 bases). This CDR3 region has 13 residues. The V gene's germline CDR1 is MGHDK and CDR2 SYGVNS. V was cut by 6 bases and J by 4 bases, with 12 bases left in between. The CDR3 loop is CASRLQGSTEAFF. CDR3 in DNA: TGTGCCAGCAGACTCCAGGGGAGCACTGAAGCTTTCTTT.

This clonotype was found a few times. The genes are TRBV19 and TRBJ1-1; 8 bases align to TRBD1. Unmatched junction bases numbered 4, after V lost 7 bases and J lost 3 bases. CDR3 length equals 13 residues. Germline CDR1 LNHDA, CDR2 SQIVND (reference sequence). The CDR3 coding sequence is TGTGCCAGTATCGACAGGGGATACACTGAAGCTTTCTTT. This codes for CASIDRGYTEAFF.

This chain uses TRBV10-3 with TRBJ1-6; D is perhaps TRBD1 (6 bases). Germline CDR1 ENHRY, CDR2 SYGVKD. Trimming shortened V by 6 bases and J by 10 bases, and 16 bases separated the two germline ends. This CDR3 region has 14 residues. The CDR3 coding sequence is TGTGCCATCAGATCGGACAGACCAGACTCACCCCTCCACTTT. This encodes CAIRSDRPDSPLHF.

As regards this clonotype: A much larger clonotype is one base distant, so this may be a read error. The chain has TRBV20-1 and TRBJ2-7; no firm D call. The V end lost 6 bases, the J end lost 9 bases, and 15 bases lay between the germline ends. This CDR3 has 11 residues. Germline CDR1 reads DFQATT; CDR2 reads SNEGSKA (reference sequence). The CDR3 DNA sequence: TGCAGTGCGGAGACCGTCAACGGGCAGTACTTC. The encoded protein is CSAETVNGQYF.

This clonotype has a count of ten or more. The chain links TRBV10-1 to TRBJ2-5, with 7 nucleotides matching TRBD2. The CDR3 is 13 residues long. Losses at the gene ends were 2 bases for V and 3 bases for J; bases not matched to a gene: 0. Per the germline V gene, CDR1 is WNHNN and CDR2 is SYGVQD (reference sequence). As DNA, the CDR3 is TGCGCCAGCAGTGAGGCGGGAGAAGAGACCCAGTACTTC. Its protein product is CASSEAGEETQYF.

In its sample, this clonotype was seen once. V gene TRBV29-1 combines with J gene TRBJ1-5; TRBD1 is a possible D gene (5 bases). Germline CDR1 reads SQVTM; CDR2 reads ANQGSEA. V was trimmed by 6 bases and J by 7 bases, leaving 16 bases between them. This CDR3 comprises 13 residues. The CDR3 DNA sequence: TGCAGCGTCGGGCAGGGCCAGTACCAGCCCCAGCATTTT. Its translation is CSVGQGQYQPQHF.

Points on this clonotype: The junction departs from germline at one end; a sequencing error may be responsible. This sequence joins TRBV5-5 and TRBJ1-1; weak D call: TRBD1 (5 bases). Germline V gene data show CDR1 as SGHKS and CDR2 as YYEKEE (reference sequence). This CDR3 has 15 residues. This CDR3 is CASSLAEGLRTEAFF. CDR3 sequence (DNA): TGTGCTAGCAGCTTAGCTGAGGGGCTAAGGACTGAAGCTTTCTTT.

The chain uses TRBV7-2 and TRBJ2-7; D unresolved. V gave up 7 bases and J gave up 3 bases, with 19 bases separating them. Germline V gene lookup returns CDR1 SGHTA and CDR2 FQGNSA. The CDR3 runs 15 residues. The CDR3, as DNA: TGTGCCAGCAACCCCATCCATGGTGGGGACTACGAGCAGTACTTC. This sequence encodes CASNPIHGGDYEQYF.

The chain employs TRBV7-2 and TRBJ1-2; D may be TRBD1 (6 bases). The V end lost 5 bases, the J end lost 8 bases, and 12 bases lay between the germline ends. CDR3 length equals 12 residues. Looked up from germline, CDR1 is SGHTA and CDR2 is FQGNSA. The CDR3 loop reads CASSIQGNGYTF. Here the CDR3 DNA reads TGTGCCAGCAGCATACAGGGAAACGGCTACACCTTC.

The chain recombines TRBV7-9 with TRBJ1-1, with 7 nucleotides matching TRBD1. The germline V gene has CDR1 SEHNR and CDR2 FQNEAQ (reference sequence). V was clipped by 0 bases and J by 5 bases; unmatched bases: 15. The CDR3 consists of 18 residues. The CDR3 region has the DNA TGTGCCAGCAGCTTAGCAGACAGGGCTCCGGGCTTTGATACTGAAGCTTTCTTT. Protein: CASSLADRAPGFDTEAFF.

A few counts support this clonotype. The chain recombines TRBV6-5 with TRBJ1-2, with TRBD1 identical over 7 bases. The CDR3 contains 14 residues. Germline assignment: CDR1 MNHEY and CDR2 SVGAGI. The ends lost 6 bases at V and 5 bases at J; junction bases unmatched: 9. Here the CDR3 DNA reads TGTGCCAGCAGAGACGCCGGGACAGAATATGGCTACACCTTC. Translated, it gives CASRDAGTEYGYTF.